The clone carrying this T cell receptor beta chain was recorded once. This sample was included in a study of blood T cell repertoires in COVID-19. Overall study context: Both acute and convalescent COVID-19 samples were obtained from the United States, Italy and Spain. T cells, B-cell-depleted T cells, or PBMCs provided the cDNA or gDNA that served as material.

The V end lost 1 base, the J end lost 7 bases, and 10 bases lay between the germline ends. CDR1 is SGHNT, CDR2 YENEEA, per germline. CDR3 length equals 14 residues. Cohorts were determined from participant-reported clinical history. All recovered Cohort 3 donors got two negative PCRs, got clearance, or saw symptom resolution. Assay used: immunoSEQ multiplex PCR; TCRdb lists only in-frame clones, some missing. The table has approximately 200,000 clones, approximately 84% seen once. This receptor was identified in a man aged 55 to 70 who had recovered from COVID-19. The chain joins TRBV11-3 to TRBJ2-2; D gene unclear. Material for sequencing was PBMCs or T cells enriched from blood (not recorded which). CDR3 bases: TGTGCCAGCAGCTTAGTTGGAGTAGACGGGGAGCTGTTTTTT. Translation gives CASSLVGVDGELFF. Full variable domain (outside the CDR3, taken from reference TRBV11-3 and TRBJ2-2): EAGVVQSPRYKIIEKKQPVAFWCNPISGHNTLYWYLQNLGQGPELLIRYENEEAVDDSQLPKDRFSAERLKGVDSTLKIQPAELGDSAVYLCASSLVGVDGELFFGEGSRLTVL.